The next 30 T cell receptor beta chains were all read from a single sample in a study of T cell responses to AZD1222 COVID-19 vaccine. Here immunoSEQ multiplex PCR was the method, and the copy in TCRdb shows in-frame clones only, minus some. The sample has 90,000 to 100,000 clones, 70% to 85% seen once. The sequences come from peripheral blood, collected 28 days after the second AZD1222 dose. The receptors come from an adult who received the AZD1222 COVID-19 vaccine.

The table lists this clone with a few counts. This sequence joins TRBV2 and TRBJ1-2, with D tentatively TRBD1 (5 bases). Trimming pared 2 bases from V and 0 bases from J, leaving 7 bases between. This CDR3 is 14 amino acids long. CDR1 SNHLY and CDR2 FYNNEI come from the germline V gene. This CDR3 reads CASSETGANYGYTF. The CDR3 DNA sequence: TGTGCCAGCAGTGAAACGGGGGCTAACTATGGCTACACCTTC.

The CDR3 region has the DNA TGTGCCAGCAGCCAAGATCTTCTAGCAGTGAATGAGCAGTTCTTC. It translates to CASSQDLLAVNEQFF. V is TRBV3-1 (or the pseudogene TRBV3-2) and J is TRBJ2-1, with D possibly TRBD2 on 5 matching bases. Germline V gene lookup returns CDR1 LGHDT and CDR2 YNNKEL (reference sequence). Trimming took 0 bases from V and 7 from J, leaving 13 bases between them. This CDR3 has 15 residues.

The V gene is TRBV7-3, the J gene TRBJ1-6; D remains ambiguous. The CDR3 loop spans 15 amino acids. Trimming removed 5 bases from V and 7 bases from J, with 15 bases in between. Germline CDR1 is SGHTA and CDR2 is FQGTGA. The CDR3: CASSALPGPNSPLHF. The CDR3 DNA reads TGTGCCAGCAGCGCCTTACCGGGTCCCAATTCACCCCTCCACTTT. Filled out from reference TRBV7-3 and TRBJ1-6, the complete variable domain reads GAGVSQTPSNKVTEKGKYVELRCDPISGHTALYWYRQSLGQGPEFLIYFQGTGAADDSGLPNDRFFAVRPEGSVSTLKIQRTERGDSAVYLCASSALPGPNSPLHFGNGTRLTVT.

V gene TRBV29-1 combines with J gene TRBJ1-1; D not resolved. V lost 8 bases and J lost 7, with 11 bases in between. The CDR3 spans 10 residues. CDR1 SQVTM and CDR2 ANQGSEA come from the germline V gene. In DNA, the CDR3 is TGCAGCACGTTTACCGTTGAAGCTTTCTTT. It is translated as CSTFTVEAFF.

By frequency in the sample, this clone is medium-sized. In nucleotides, the CDR3 is TGTGCCAGCAGCCCCCACGATTCGGTCACTGAAGCTTTCTTT. Translation gives CASSPHDSVTEAFF. The chain is built from TRBV5-5 and TRBJ1-1; D uncertain. This CDR3 has 14 amino acids. Trimming pared 4 bases from V and 4 bases from J, leaving 14 bases between. Germline lookup yields CDR1 SGHKS and CDR2 YYEKEE (reference sequence).

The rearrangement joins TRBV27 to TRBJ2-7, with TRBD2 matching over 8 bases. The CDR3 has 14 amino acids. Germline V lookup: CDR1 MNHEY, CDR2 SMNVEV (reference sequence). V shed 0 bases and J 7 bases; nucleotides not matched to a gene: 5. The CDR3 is CASSLSTGGNEQYF. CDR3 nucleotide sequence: TGTGCCAGCAGTTTATCGACGGGAGGGAATGAGCAGTACTTC.

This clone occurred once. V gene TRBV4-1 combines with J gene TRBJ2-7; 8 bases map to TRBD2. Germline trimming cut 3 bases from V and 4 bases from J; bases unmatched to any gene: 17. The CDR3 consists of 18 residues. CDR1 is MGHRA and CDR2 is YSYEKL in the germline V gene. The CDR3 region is CASSQLGRGGRSGYEQYF. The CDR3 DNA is TGCGCCAGCAGCCAGCTGGGTCGCGGGGGGCGAAGCGGGTACGAGCAGTACTTC.

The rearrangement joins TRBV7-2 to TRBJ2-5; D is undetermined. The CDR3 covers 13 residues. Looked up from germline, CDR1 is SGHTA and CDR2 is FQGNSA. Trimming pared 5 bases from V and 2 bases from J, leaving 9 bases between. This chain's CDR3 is CASSLGLQETQYF. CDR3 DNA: TGTGCCAGCAGCCTAGGATTGCAAGAGACCCAGTACTTC.

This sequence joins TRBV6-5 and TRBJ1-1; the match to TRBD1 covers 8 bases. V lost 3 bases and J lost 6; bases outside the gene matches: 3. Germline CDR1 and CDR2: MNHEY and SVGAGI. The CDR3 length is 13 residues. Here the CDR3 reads CASSYGQGSEAFF. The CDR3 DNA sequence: TGTGCCAGCAGTTATGGACAGGGCTCTGAAGCTTTCTTT.

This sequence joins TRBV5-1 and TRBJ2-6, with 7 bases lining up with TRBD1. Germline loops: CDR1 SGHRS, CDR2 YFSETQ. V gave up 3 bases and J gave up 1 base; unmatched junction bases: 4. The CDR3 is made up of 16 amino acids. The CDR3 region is CASSWTGLSGANVLTF. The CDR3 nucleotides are TGCGCCAGCAGCTGGACAGGTTTATCTGGGGCCAACGTCCTGACTTTC.

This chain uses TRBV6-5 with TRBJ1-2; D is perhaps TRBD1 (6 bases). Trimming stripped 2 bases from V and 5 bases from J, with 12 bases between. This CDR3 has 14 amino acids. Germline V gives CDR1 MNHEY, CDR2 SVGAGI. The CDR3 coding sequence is TGTGCCAGCAGTTACACTACAGGGAGTTATGGCTACACCTTC. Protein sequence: CASSYTTGSYGYTF.

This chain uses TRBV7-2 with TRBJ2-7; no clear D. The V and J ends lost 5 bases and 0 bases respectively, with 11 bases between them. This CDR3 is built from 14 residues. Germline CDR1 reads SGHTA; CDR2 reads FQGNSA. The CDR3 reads CASSVEYSSYEQYF. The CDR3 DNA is TGTGCCAGCAGCGTAGAGTACAGCTCCTACGAGCAGTACTTC. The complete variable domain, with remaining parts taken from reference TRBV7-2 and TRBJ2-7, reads GAGVSQSPSNKVTEKGKDVELRCDPISGHTALYWYRQSLGQGLEFLIYFQGNSAPDKSGLPSDRFSAERTGGSVSTLTIQRTQQEDSAVYLCASSVEYSSYEQYFGPGTRLTVT.

The chain's CDR3 is CAISEATDTQYF. The DNA of the CDR3 is TGTGCCATCAGTGAGGCTACAGATACGCAGTATTTT. The rearrangement joins TRBV10-3 to TRBJ2-3, with unresolved D. Germline CDR1 is ENHRY and CDR2 is SYGVKD. The V end was cut by 2 bases, the J end by 3 bases, with 3 bases between. The length of the CDR3 is 12 residues.

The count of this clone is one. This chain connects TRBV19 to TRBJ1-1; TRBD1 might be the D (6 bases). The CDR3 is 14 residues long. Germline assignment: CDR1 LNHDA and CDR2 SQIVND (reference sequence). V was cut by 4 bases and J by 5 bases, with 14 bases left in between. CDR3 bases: TGTGCCAGTAGTACGTACAGGGCGAGGACTGAAGCTTTCTTT. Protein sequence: CASSTYRARTEAFF.

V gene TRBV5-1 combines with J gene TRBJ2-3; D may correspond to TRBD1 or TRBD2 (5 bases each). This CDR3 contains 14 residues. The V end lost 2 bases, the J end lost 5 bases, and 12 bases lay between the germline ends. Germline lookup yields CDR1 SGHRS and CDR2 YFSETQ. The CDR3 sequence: CASSFRGAQDTQYF. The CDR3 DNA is TGCGCCAGCAGCTTCAGAGGGGCACAAGATACGCAGTATTTT.

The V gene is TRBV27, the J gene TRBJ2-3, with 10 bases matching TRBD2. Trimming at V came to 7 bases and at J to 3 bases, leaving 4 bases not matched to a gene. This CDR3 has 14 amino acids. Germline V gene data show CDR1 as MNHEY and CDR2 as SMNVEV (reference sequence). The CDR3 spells CASKRGGLTDTQYF. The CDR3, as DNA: TGTGCCAGCAAGCGGGGGGGCCTTACAGATACGCAGTATTTT.

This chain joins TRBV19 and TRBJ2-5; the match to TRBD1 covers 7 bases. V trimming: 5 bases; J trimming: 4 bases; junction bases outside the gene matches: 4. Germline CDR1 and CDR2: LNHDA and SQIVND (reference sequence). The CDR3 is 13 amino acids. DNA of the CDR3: TGTGCCAGTAGTTCGACAGGGTTAGAGACCCAGTACTTC. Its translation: CASSSTGLETQYF. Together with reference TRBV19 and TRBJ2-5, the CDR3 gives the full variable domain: DGGITQSPKYLFRKEGQNVTLSCEQNLNHDAMYWYRQDPGQGLRLIYYSQIVNDFQKGDIAEGYSVSREKKESFPLTVTSAQKNPTAFYLCASSSTGLETQYFGPGTRLLVL.

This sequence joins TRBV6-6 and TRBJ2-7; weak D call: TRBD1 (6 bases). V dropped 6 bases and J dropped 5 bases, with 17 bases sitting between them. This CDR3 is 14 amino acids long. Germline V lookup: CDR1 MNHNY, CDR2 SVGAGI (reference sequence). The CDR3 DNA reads TGTGCCAGCAGCCACACACAGGGTGCCGACGAGCAGTACTTC. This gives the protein CASSHTQGADEQYF.

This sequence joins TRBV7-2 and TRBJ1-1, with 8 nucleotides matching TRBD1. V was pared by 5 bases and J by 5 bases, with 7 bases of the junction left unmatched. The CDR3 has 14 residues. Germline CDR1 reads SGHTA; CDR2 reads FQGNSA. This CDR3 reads CASSATGGSTEAFF. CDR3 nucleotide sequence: TGTGCCAGCAGCGCTACAGGGGGAAGTACTGAAGCTTTCTTT.

CDR3 DNA: TGTGCCAGCAGCCCCAACAGGGATGAAAAACTGTTTTTT. Its translation is CASSPNRDEKLFF. V and J are TRBV6-5 and TRBJ1-4; D might be TRBD1 (6 bases). V was cut by 6 bases and J by 6 bases, with 11 bases left in between. The CDR3 has 13 amino acids. The germline gives CDR1 MNHEY, CDR2 SVGAGI.

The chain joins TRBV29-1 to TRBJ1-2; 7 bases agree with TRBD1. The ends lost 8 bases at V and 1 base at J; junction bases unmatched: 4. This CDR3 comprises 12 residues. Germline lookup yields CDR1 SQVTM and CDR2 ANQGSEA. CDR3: CSCWDSNYGYTF. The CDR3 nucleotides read TGCAGCTGTTGGGACAGTAACTATGGCTACACCTTC.

CDR3 sequence (DNA): TGTGCCAGCAGGGAGACGGCAGATACGCAGTATTTT. Translated: CASRETADTQYF. The chain couples TRBV27 to TRBJ2-3; no clear D gene. The ends were cut back, 6 bases at V and 4 bases at J, with 8 bases in the middle. The CDR3 covers 12 residues. Germline V lookup: CDR1 MNHEY, CDR2 SMNVEV (reference sequence).

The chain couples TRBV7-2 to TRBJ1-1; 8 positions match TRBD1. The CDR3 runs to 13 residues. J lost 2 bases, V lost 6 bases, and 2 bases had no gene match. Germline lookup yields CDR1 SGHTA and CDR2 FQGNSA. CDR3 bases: TGTGCCAGCAGTACAGGGGGAAACACTGAAGCTTTCTTT. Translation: CASSTGGNTEAFF. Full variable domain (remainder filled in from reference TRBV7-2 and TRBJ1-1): GAGVSQSPSNKVTEKGKDVELRCDPISGHTALYWYRQSLGQGLEFLIYFQGNSAPDKSGLPSDRFSAERTGGSVSTLTIQRTQQEDSAVYLCASSTGGNTEAFFGQGTRLTVV.

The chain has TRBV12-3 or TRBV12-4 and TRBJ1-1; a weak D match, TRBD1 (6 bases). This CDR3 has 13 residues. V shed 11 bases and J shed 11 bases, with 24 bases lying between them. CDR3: CASKDSFDVRAFF. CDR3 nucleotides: TGTGCCTCGAAGGACAGCTTCGATGTGCGCGCTTTCTTT.

The CDR3 here is CASGRGQEAGLAGKTQYF. The CDR3 DNA follows: TGCGCCAGCGGACGGGGCCAGGAGGCGGGCCTAGCCGGGAAGACCCAGTACTTC. The V gene is TRBV5-1, the J gene TRBJ2-5, with D perhaps assigned TRBD1 or TRBD2 (5 bases each). This CDR3 region has 18 residues. Germline values: CDR1 SGHRS, CDR2 YFSETQ. V gave up 7 bases and J gave up 6 bases, with 31 bases separating them.

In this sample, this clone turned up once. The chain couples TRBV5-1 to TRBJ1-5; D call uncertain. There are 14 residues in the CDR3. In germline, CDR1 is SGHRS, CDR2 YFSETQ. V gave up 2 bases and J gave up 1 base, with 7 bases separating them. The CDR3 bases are TGCGCCAGCAGCTTCGAAGGGAGCAATCAGCCCCAGCATTTT. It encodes CASSFEGSNQPQHF.

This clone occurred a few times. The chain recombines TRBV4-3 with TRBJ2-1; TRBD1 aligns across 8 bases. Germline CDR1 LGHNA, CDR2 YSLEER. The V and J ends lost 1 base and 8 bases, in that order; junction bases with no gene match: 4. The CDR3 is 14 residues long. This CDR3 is CASSQGTGWDEQFF. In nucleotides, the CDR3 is TGCGCCAGCAGCCAAGGGACAGGGTGGGATGAGCAGTTCTTC.

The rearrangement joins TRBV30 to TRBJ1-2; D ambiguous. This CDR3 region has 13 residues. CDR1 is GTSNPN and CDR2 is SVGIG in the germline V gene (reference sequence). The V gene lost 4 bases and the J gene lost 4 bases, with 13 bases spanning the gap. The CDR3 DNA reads TGTGCCTGGATGGACCTCAGTCTCTATGGCTACACCTTC. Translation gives CAWMDLSLYGYTF.

In nucleotides, the CDR3 is TGTGCCAGCAGTTCCGGGACAGTGAACACTGAAGCTTTCTTT. It codes for CASSSGTVNTEAFF. The rearrangement uses TRBV11-3 and TRBJ1-1; 7 nucleotides match TRBD1. V trimming: 6 bases; J trimming: 0 bases; junction bases outside the gene matches: 4. This CDR3 has 14 residues. Germline CDR1 reads SGHNT; CDR2 reads YENEEA.

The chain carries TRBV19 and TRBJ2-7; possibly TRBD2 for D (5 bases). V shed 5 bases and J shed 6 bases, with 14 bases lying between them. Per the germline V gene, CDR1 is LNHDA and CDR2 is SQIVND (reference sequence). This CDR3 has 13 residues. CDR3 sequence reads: CASSGSSRSEQYF. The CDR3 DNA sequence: TGTGCCAGTAGTGGGAGTAGCCGGAGCGAGCAGTACTTC.